The 27 T cell receptor beta chains below come from one sample, sequenced in a study of blood T cell repertoires in COVID-19. Produced via immunoSEQ multiplex PCR; TCRdb's table is partial and in-frame only. The data contain under 120,000 clones, approximately 81% of them seen just once; the ten biggest clones take up 2% to 2.5%. Sequencing input: peripheral blood. All receptors derive from a human donor in a cohort sampled during active COVID-19.

The chain couples TRBV2 to TRBJ2-1; 9 positions agree with TRBD1. Germline CDR1 reads SNHLY; CDR2 reads FYNNEI. The CDR3 covers 15 residues. Trimming at V came to 8 bases and at J to 6 bases, leaving 11 bases not matched to a gene. The CDR3 protein is CASGPSGTGFNEQFF. Here the CDR3 DNA reads TGTGCCAGCGGACCTTCGGGGACAGGGTTCAATGAGCAGTTCTTC.

This clone was recorded a few times. The rearrangement uses TRBV28 and TRBJ2-5; TRBD2 agrees at 12 bases. V lost 6 bases and J lost 5; bases outside the gene matches: 10. CDR1 is MDHEN, CDR2 SYDVKM, per germline. CDR3 length: 16 residues. CDR3 sequence reads: CASREGLAGTRETQYF. The CDR3 bases are TGTGCCAGCAGGGAGGGACTAGCGGGTACTAGGGAGACCCAGTACTTC.

The rearrangement joins TRBV29-1 to TRBJ1-2; TRBD1 matches 7 bases. The J segment lost 3 bases and the V segment lost 4 bases, leaving 11 bases of the junction unmatched. This CDR3 comprises 15 residues. Germline CDR1 is SQVTM and CDR2 is ANQGSEA. The CDR3, as DNA: TGCAGCGTTGGGGTGGCAGGACAGGCCCACTATGGCTACACCTTC. Amino acid sequence: CSVGVAGQAHYGYTF.

This chain links TRBV6-5 with TRBJ2-3; no clear D gene. Trimming shortened V by 6 bases and J by 6 bases, and 10 bases separated the two germline ends. The CDR3 is 12 residues long. Germline-derived CDR1 and CDR2 are MNHEY and SVGAGI. The CDR3 loop reads CASRARSDTQYF. For the CDR3, the DNA is TGTGCCAGCAGGGCTAGGTCGGATACGCAGTATTTT.

The rearrangement joins TRBV5-1 to TRBJ2-7; TRBD2 agrees at 8 bases. J gave up 7 bases and V 5 bases, and 14 bases lay outside the gene matches. Germline assignment: CDR1 SGHRS and CDR2 YFSETQ. This CDR3 spans 15 amino acids. The CDR3, as DNA: TGCGCCAGCAGGGTGACCACGGGGGGGCTGGGAGAGCAGTACTTC. It is translated as CASRVTTGGLGEQYF.

CDR3 loop: CASSFLTGVKETQYF. The CDR3 coding sequence is TGTGCCAGCAGTTTCTTGACAGGGGTCAAAGAGACCCAGTACTTC. The chain employs TRBV28 and TRBJ2-5; 8 bases fit TRBD1. V gave up 3 bases and J gave up 3 bases; unmatched junction bases: 6. CDR3 length equals 15 residues. Germline CDR1 MDHEN, CDR2 SYDVKM.

The chain employs TRBV5-4 and TRBJ2-1, with 14 bases lining up with TRBD2. This CDR3 region has 18 residues. The V gene's germline CDR1 is SGHNT and CDR2 YYREEE (reference sequence). Trimming removed 4 bases from V and 9 bases from J; junction bases left unmatched: 15. The CDR3 protein is CASSTGTSGRKPLGEQFF. CDR3 bases: TGTGCCAGCAGCACCGGGACTAGCGGGAGAAAACCCCTGGGTGAGCAGTTCTTC.

This chain joins TRBV4-3 and TRBJ1-3, with D unresolved. The CDR3 consists of 15 residues. Germline values: CDR1 LGHNA, CDR2 YSLEER. Trimming removed 0 bases at V and 9 bases at J, with 15 bases between. The CDR3 region has the DNA TGCGCCAGCAGCCAAGAAGTGGGATCCGGAGGCACCATATATTTT. It yields the protein CASSQEVGSGGTIYF.

This chain links TRBV5-6 with TRBJ2-5; 7 positions match TRBD1. Germline V CDR1 and CDR2: SGHDT, YYEEEE. V shed 3 bases, J shed 5 bases, and the junction held 7 bases outside the gene matches. This CDR3 has 14 amino acids. CDR3 residues: CASSSFDRDETQYF. In DNA form, the CDR3 reads TGTGCCAGCAGCTCGTTCGACAGGGATGAGACCCAGTACTTC. Variable domain in full (rest from reference TRBV5-6 and TRBJ2-5): DAGVTQSPTHLIKTRGQQVTLRCSPKSGHDTVSWYQQALGQGPQFIFQYYEEEERQRGNFPDRFSGHQFPNYSSELNVNALLLGDSALYLCASSSFDRDETQYFGPGTRLLVL.

The CDR3 spells CASSRGGLEADTQYF. The DNA of the CDR3 is TGTGCCAGCAGCCGGGGGGGTCTAGAAGCAGATACGCAGTATTTT. This rearrangement joins TRBV7-9 to TRBJ2-3; TRBD2 agrees at 8 bases. V gave up 5 bases and J gave up 4 bases; unmatched junction bases: 8. Germline CDR1 SEHNR, CDR2 FQNEAQ (reference sequence). This CDR3 comprises 15 residues.

The chain combines TRBV5-4 with TRBJ2-3, with 8 bases that match TRBD2. The germline gives CDR1 SGHNT, CDR2 YYREEE (reference sequence). The CDR3 has 15 residues. V shed 4 bases, J shed 5 bases, and the junction held 9 bases outside the gene matches. This CDR3 reads CASSDKRGLLDTQYF. DNA of the CDR3: TGTGCCAGCAGCGATAAGCGGGGGCTCCTAGATACGCAGTATTTT.

This sequence joins TRBV30 and TRBJ1-2; 7 bases align to TRBD1. Per the germline V gene, CDR1 is GTSNPN and CDR2 is SVGIG (reference sequence). The CDR3 covers 12 residues. The junction had 1 base not matched to a gene; V was cut back by 2 bases and J by 4 bases. The CDR3 reads CAWSRDSYGYTF. The CDR3 region has the DNA TGTGCCTGGAGTCGGGACAGCTATGGCTACACCTTC.

The CDR3 bases are TGTGCCAGCAGCTTGACAGGGGATGGGAACACTGAAGCTTTCTTT. Protein product: CASSLTGDGNTEAFF. This rearrangement joins TRBV7-2 to TRBJ1-1; 8 nucleotides agree with TRBD1. The CDR3 runs to 15 residues. V was pared by 3 bases and J by 1 base, with 4 bases of the junction left unmatched. Germline V gene sequence: CDR1 SGHTA, CDR2 FQGNSA. The full variable domain, rest sourced from reference TRBV7-2 and TRBJ1-1, is GAGVSQSPSNKVTEKGKDVELRCDPISGHTALYWYRQSLGQGLEFLIYFQGNSAPDKSGLPSDRFSAERTGGSVSTLTIQRTQQEDSAVYLCASSLTGDGNTEAFFGQGTRLTVV.

This rearrangement joins TRBV27 to TRBJ2-7, with 7 bases identical to TRBD1. The length of the CDR3 is 12 residues. V shed 8 bases and J 5 bases; nucleotides not matched to a gene: 6. Germline lookup yields CDR1 MNHEY and CDR2 SMNVEV (reference sequence). CDR3 residues: CASLQGRHEQYF. CDR3 bases: TGTGCCAGCCTACAGGGGAGACACGAGCAGTACTTC.

This clone was found once. V gene TRBV9 combines with J gene TRBJ2-1, with a tentative D call TRBD2 (6 bases). The CDR3 is 15 amino acids. CDR1 is SGDLS, CDR2 YYNGEE, per germline. Trimming stripped 3 bases from V and 0 bases from J, with 10 bases between. CDR3 region: CASSGRDRSYNEQFF. The CDR3 region has the DNA TGTGCCAGCAGCGGGCGGGATCGCTCCTACAATGAGCAGTTCTTC.

This chain joins TRBV28 and TRBJ1-1; TRBD1 is a possible D gene (5 bases). Trimming stripped 8 bases from V and 1 base from J, with 20 bases between. There are 16 residues in the CDR3. CDR1 is MDHEN and CDR2 is SYDVKM in the germline V gene. The CDR3 bases are TGTGCCAGCCTGCCCAGTAGGGGCGCCGCGAACACTGAAGCTTTCTTT. Amino acids: CASLPSRGAANTEAFF.

This clone came up once. This chain joins TRBV7-8 and TRBJ2-7, with D maybe TRBD2 (6 bases). Trimming pared 5 bases from V and 2 bases from J, leaving 19 bases between. The CDR3 has 16 amino acids. In germline, CDR1 is SGHVS, CDR2 FQNEAQ. For the CDR3, the DNA is TGTGCCAGCAGCCAACACCGCCCTAGCGCAACCTACGAGCAGTACTTC. Amino acids: CASSQHRPSATYEQYF. The full variable domain, rest sourced from reference TRBV7-8 and TRBJ2-7, is GAGVSQSPRYKVAKRGQDVALRCDPISGHVSLFWYQQALGQGPEFLTYFQNEAQLDKSGLPSDRFFAERPEGSVSTLKIQRTQQEDSAVYLCASSQHRPSATYEQYFGPGTRLTVT.

The chain links TRBV6-6 to TRBJ2-7; 9 positions agree with TRBD2. Germline V gene data show CDR1 as MNHNY and CDR2 as SVGAGI (reference sequence). This CDR3 has 14 amino acids. Losses at the gene ends were 2 bases for V and 6 bases for J; bases not matched to a gene: 5. CDR3 in DNA: TGTGCCAGCAGTTACATAGCGGGAGAGGGCGAGCAGTACTTC. It yields the protein CASSYIAGEGEQYF.

V is TRBV5-1 and J is TRBJ1-5; TRBD1 agrees at 7 bases. Germline CDR1 is SGHRS and CDR2 is YFSETQ. CDR3 length: 14 amino acids. Trimming took 4 bases from V and 2 from J; bases not matched to a gene: 3. Here the CDR3 DNA reads TGCGCCAGCAGCGCAGGACAGGGCAATCAGCCCCAGCATTTT. Amino acids: CASSAGQGNQPQHF.

The rearrangement joins TRBV18 to TRBJ1-2, with D perhaps matching TRBD1 (5 bases). The CDR3 runs 15 residues. Trimming took 3 bases from V and 1 from J, leaving 12 bases between them. Germline V lookup: CDR1 KGHSH, CDR2 LQKENI. The CDR3 reads CASSPTGDLNYGYTF. CDR3 sequence (DNA): TGTGCCAGCTCACCTACAGGAGATCTTAACTATGGCTACACCTTC.

V gene TRBV28 combines with J gene TRBJ2-1, with D tentatively TRBD1 (5 bases). The ends were cut back, 6 bases at V and 0 bases at J, with 21 bases in the middle. The CDR3 is 18 amino acids. Per the germline V gene, CDR1 is MDHEN and CDR2 is SYDVKM. CDR3 nucleotides: TGTGCCAGCAGCACCACCGCTCCGACTCAGGGCTCCTACAATGAGCAGTTCTTC. Residues: CASSTTAPTQGSYNEQFF.

This chain links TRBV9 with TRBJ2-1; D might be TRBD2 (6 bases). Germline CDR1 is SGDLS and CDR2 is YYNGEE. The V end was cut by 4 bases, the J end by 7 bases, with 18 bases between. The CDR3 loop spans 15 amino acids. The CDR3 DNA sequence: TGTGCCAGCAGCCCGGGGGACTTAGGGGTGAATGAGCAGTTCTTC. It translates to CASSPGDLGVNEQFF.

J is TRBJ2-2 and V is TRBV7-9; the D gene is possibly TRBD2 (5 bases). CDR1 SEHNR and CDR2 FQNEAQ come from the germline V gene (reference sequence). There are 14 residues in the CDR3. V lost 5 bases to trimming and J lost 1 base, with 8 bases between them. The CDR3 nucleotides read TGTGCCAGCAGCCTCGCGGGGAACACCGGGGAGCTGTTTTTT. Its translation: CASSLAGNTGELFF. The full variable domain, rest sourced from reference TRBV7-9 and TRBJ2-2, is DTGVSQNPRHKITKRGQNVTFRCDPISEHNRLYWYRQTLGQGPEFLTYFQNEAQLEKSRLLSDRFSAERPKGSFSTLEIQRTEQGDSAMYLCASSLAGNTGELFFGEGSRLTVL.

The chain combines TRBV28 with TRBJ2-7, with D possibly TRBD2 on 6 matching bases. The V gene's germline CDR1 is MDHEN and CDR2 SYDVKM. Trimming removed 5 bases from V and 0 bases from J, with 14 bases in between. The CDR3 extends over 15 amino acids. The DNA for the CDR3 is TGTGCCAGCAGTCCTCTCGGAGGGAGCTCCTACGAGCAGTACTTC. Encoded protein: CASSPLGGSSYEQYF.

The chain recombines TRBV9 with TRBJ2-1, with TRBD2 identical over 13 bases. In germline, CDR1 is SGDLS, CDR2 YYNGEE. V trimming: 0 bases; J trimming: 5 bases; junction bases outside the gene matches: 11. This CDR3 spans 19 amino acids. CDR3 bases: TGTGCCAGCAGCGTAGGATTCGGGGGACTAGCGGGAAGGAACAATGAGCAGTTCTTC. It yields the protein CASSVGFGGLAGRNNEQFF.

This clone has a handful of counts. The V call is TRBV19, the J call TRBJ1-5, with D perhaps matching TRBD1 (6 bases). The germline CDR1 and CDR2 sequences are LNHDA and SQIVND (reference sequence). V was clipped by 5 bases and J by 9 bases, with 8 bases between them. The CDR3 extends over 11 amino acids. This chain's CDR3 is CASSEQGPQHF. The CDR3 nucleotides read TGTGCCAGTAGTGAACAGGGGCCCCAGCATTTT.

This sequence joins TRBV6-5 and TRBJ1-4; D is perhaps TRBD1 (6 bases). The CDR3 covers 14 residues. Germline CDR1 and CDR2: MNHEY and SVGAGI. Between the trimmed V and J ends, which lost 5 bases and 5 bases, there was a span of 12 bases. Here the CDR3 DNA reads TGTGCCAGCAGTACAGGGTCGGGAAATGAAAAACTGTTTTTT. As protein: CASSTGSGNEKLFF.